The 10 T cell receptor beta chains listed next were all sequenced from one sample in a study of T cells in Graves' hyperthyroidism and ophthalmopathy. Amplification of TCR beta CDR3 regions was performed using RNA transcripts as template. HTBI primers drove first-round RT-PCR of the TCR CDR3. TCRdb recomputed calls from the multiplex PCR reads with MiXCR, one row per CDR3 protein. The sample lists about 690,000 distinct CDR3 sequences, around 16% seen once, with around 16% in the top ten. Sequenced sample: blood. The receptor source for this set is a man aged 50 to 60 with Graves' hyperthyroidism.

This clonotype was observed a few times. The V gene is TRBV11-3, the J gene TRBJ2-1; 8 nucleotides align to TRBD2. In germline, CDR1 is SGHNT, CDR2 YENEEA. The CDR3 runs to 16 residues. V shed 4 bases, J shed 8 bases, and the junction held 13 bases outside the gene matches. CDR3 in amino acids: CASSSRTSQGGYEQFF. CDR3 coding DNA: TGTGCCAGCAGCTCCCGGACTAGCCAAGGAGGATATGAGCAGTTCTTC.

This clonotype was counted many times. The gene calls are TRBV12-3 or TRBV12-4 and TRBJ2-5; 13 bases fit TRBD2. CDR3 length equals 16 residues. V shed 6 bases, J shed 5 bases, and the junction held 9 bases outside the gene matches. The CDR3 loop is CASRGKGLAGVETQYF. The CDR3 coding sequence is TGTGCCAGCAGGGGGAAAGGACTAGCGGGAGTGGAGACCCAGTACTTC.

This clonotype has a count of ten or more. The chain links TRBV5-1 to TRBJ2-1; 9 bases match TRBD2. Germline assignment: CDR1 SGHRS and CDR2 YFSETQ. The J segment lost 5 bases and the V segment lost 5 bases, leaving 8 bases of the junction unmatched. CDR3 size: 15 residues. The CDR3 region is CASRYGTSPNNEQFF. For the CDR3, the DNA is TGCGCCAGCAGATACGGGACTAGCCCAAACAATGAGCAGTTCTTC.

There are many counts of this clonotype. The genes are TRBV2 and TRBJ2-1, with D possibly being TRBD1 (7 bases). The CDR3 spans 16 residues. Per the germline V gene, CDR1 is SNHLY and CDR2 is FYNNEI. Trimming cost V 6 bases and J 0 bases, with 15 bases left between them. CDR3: CASSGGQWSSYNEQFF. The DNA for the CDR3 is TGTGCCAGCAGCGGGGGACAGTGGAGCTCCTACAATGAGCAGTTCTTC.

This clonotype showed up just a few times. CDR3 DNA sequence: TGTGCCAGCAGCGTAGACAGGGGAAGGGATACGCAGTATTTT. Protein product: CASSVDRGRDTQYF. The chain combines TRBV5-8 with TRBJ2-3; TRBD1 matches 8 bases. This CDR3 region has 14 residues. V lost 4 bases, J lost 6 bases, and 7 bases stayed unmatched. Germline V gives CDR1 SGHTS, CDR2 YDEGEE.

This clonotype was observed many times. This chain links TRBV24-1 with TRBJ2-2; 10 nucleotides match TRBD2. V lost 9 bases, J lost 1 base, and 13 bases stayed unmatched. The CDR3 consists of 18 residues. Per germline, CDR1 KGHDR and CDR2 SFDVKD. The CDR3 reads CATSGTTRTSGNTGELFF. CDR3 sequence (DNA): TGTGCCACCTCCGGGACTACTCGGACTAGCGGGAACACCGGGGAGCTGTTTTTT.

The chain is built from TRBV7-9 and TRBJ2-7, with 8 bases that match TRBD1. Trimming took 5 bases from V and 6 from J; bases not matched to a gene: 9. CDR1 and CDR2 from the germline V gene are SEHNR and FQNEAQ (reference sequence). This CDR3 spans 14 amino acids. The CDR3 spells CASSNAGTGGEQYF. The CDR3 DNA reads TGTGCCAGCAGCAATGCCGGGACAGGTGGCGAGCAGTACTTC.

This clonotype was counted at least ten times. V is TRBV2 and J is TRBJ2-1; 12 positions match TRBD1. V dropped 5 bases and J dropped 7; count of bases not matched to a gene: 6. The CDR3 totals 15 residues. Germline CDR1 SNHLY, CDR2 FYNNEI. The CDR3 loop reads CASSPGQGARNEQFF. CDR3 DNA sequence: TGTGCCAGCAGTCCGGGACAGGGGGCCAGGAATGAGCAGTTCTTC.

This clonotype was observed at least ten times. This CDR3 reads CASSYSLGLNTEAFF. CDR3 bases: TGTGCCAGCAGTTACTCCCTCGGGTTGAACACTGAAGCTTTCTTT. J is TRBJ1-1 and V is TRBV6-5; D unresolved. The V gene's germline CDR1 is MNHEY and CDR2 SVGAGI. Trimming shortened V by 0 bases and J by 0 bases, and 8 bases separated the two germline ends. The CDR3 length is 15 residues.

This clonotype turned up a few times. CDR3 amino acids: CASSYIGQGSQPQHF. The CDR3 region has the DNA TGTGCCAGCAGTTACATCGGACAGGGGTCTCAGCCCCAGCATTTT. The chain joins TRBV6-2 or TRBV6-3 to TRBJ1-5, with 9 bases aligning to TRBD1. Trimming at V came to 2 bases and at J to 6 bases, leaving 5 bases not matched to a gene. This CDR3 comprises 15 residues. The germline V gene encodes CDR1 MNHEY and CDR2 SVGEGT.